These 13 T cell receptor beta chains share one sample of origin, sequenced in a study of control samples from healthy donors and cancer patients. Profiled with immunoSEQ multiplex PCR; TCRdb holds only in-frame clones, not every one. Among around 14,000 clones, 70% to 80% were seen once, and the ten largest hold 17%. The sequenced sample consisted of formalin-fixed, paraffin-embedded tissue. The receptors were gathered from a female donor with lung cancer.

This clone was recorded only once. The chain's CDR3 is CASSLVLDVAHGYTF. CDR3 nucleotides: TGTGCCAGCAGCTTAGTCCTGGACGTAGCCCATGGCTACACCTTC. The chain carries TRBV7-2 and TRBJ1-2; no definite D call. From germline, CDR1 is SGHTA and CDR2 FQGNSA. The V and J ends lost 1 base and 6 bases respectively, with 15 bases between them. This CDR3 is 15 amino acids long.

This clone has just a few counts. The chain couples TRBV10-3 to TRBJ2-1, with a possible D match to TRBD2 (6 bases). Germline CDR1 and CDR2: ENHRY and SYGVKD. V was shortened by 6 bases and J by 7 bases, with 13 bases between the two germline ends. The CDR3 extends over 13 amino acids. The CDR3 reads CAIRIQGGNEQFF. The CDR3 bases are TGTGCCATCAGGATTCAGGGAGGAAATGAGCAGTTCTTC.

The CDR3 region has the DNA TGTGCCAGTAGTATAGGTGTGTTACCGTATCAGCCCCAGCATTTT. Protein sequence: CASSIGVLPYQPQHF. The chain couples TRBV19 to TRBJ1-5; D gene unclear. V shed 1 base and J shed 5 bases, with 12 bases lying between them. The V gene's germline CDR1 is LNHDA and CDR2 SQIVND (reference sequence). The CDR3 runs 15 residues.

This clone is medium-sized in the sample. The same CDR3 also results from other DNA sequences found in this sample. The J gene is TRBJ1-2, the V gene TRBV18; a weak D match, TRBD1 (5 bases). The CDR3 is made up of 12 amino acids. Germline V gene lookup returns CDR1 KGHSH and CDR2 LQKENI. V lost 4 bases, J lost 6 bases, and 9 bases lay in between. CDR3 region: CASSQGSDGYTF. In nucleotides, the CDR3 is TGTGCCAGCTCACAGGGGTCGGATGGCTACACCTTC.

The V and J genes are TRBV7-9 and TRBJ2-1; TRBD1 aligns across 7 bases. After removal of 2 bases from V and 10 bases from J, the junction contained 8 bases not matched to a gene. CDR1 is SEHNR and CDR2 is FQNEAQ in the germline V gene (reference sequence). The CDR3 extends over 14 amino acids. The CDR3 sequence is CASSLISGGGEQFF. CDR3 bases: TGTGCCAGCAGCTTAATTTCAGGGGGTGGGGAGCAGTTCTTC.

The CDR3: CASSKNGTTNTGELFF. The DNA for the CDR3 is TGTGCCAGTTCTAAGAACGGGACAACGAACACCGGGGAGCTGTTTTTT. The V call is TRBV27, the J call TRBJ2-2, with D perhaps TRBD1 (6 bases). The ends were cut back, 9 bases at V and 0 bases at J, with 17 bases in the middle. Germline V gene lookup returns CDR1 MNHEY and CDR2 SMNVEV (reference sequence). CDR3 length: 16 amino acids.

Remarks on this clone: At the DNA level, this CDR3 is encoded by other sequences in the same sample as well. V gene TRBV18 combines with J gene TRBJ2-1; D perhaps matches TRBD2 (6 bases). Germline-derived CDR1 and CDR2 are KGHSH and LQKENI. V lost 0 bases to trimming and J lost 9 bases, with 9 bases between them. CDR3 length: 13 amino acids. This chain's CDR3 is CASSPPGGSEQFF. The CDR3 bases are TGTGCCAGCTCACCACCGGGAGGAAGTGAGCAGTTCTTC. The full variable domain, rest sourced from reference TRBV18 and TRBJ2-1, is NAGVMQNPRHLVRRRGQEARLRCSPMKGHSHVYWYRQLPEEGLKFMVYLQKENIIDESGMPKERFSAEFPKEGPSILRIQQVVRGDSAAYFCASSPPGGSEQFFGPGTRLTVL.

This clone appeared once. The genes are TRBV11-1 and TRBJ2-7, with no clear D. The CDR3 is 13 residues long. Trimming removed 0 bases from V and 7 bases from J, with 10 bases in between. CDR1 SGHAT and CDR2 FQDESV come from the germline V gene (reference sequence). The CDR3 here is CASSLATRREQYF. For the CDR3, the DNA is TGTGCCAGCAGCTTAGCGACTCGTAGAGAGCAGTACTTC.

The chain has TRBV27 and TRBJ1-6, with no clear D. This CDR3 is built from 16 residues. Trimming pared 4 bases from V and 7 bases from J, leaving 17 bases between. Germline values: CDR1 MNHEY, CDR2 SMNVEV (reference sequence). CDR3 loop: CASSSVGLTPNSPLHF. The CDR3 DNA sequence: TGTGCCAGCAGTTCAGTAGGACTGACTCCAAATTCACCCCTCCACTTT.

The chain has TRBV5-8 and TRBJ1-3; TRBD1 agrees at 7 bases. V dropped 4 bases and J dropped 0; count of bases not matched to a gene: 4. From germline, CDR1 is SGHTS and CDR2 YDEGEE. The CDR3 has 15 residues. CDR3: CASSRDRHSGNTIYF. The CDR3 DNA is TGTGCCAGCAGCCGGGACAGACACTCTGGAAACACCATATATTTT.

The CDR3 region has the DNA TGTGCCAGCAGCGATCGGGCAGGGGAGTACATTGAAGCTTTCTTT. It codes for CASSDRAGEYIEAFF. The rearrangement joins TRBV4-2 to TRBJ1-1; tentative D call: TRBD1 (6 bases). V was trimmed by 5 bases and J by 7 bases, leaving 20 bases between them. The CDR3 loop spans 15 amino acids. In germline, CDR1 is LGHNA, CDR2 YNFKEQ.

The chain has TRBV12-3 or TRBV12-4 and TRBJ1-5; no firm D call. V was trimmed by 6 bases and J by 1 base, leaving 7 bases between them. There are 13 residues in the CDR3. CDR3 loop: CASSPSSNQPQHF. Written as DNA, the CDR3 is TGTGCCAGCAGCCCCAGCAGCAATCAGCCCCAGCATTTT.

This chain uses TRBV5-1 with TRBJ2-3, with D tentatively TRBD2 (5 bases). Germline V gives CDR1 SGHRS, CDR2 YFSETQ. The CDR3 consists of 15 residues. Trimming shortened V by 0 bases and J by 1 base, and 9 bases separated the two germline ends. The CDR3 sequence is CASSLGGRGTDTQYF. DNA for the CDR3: TGCGCCAGCAGCTTGGGAGGGCGAGGCACAGATACGCAGTATTTT.